This T cell receptor beta chain derives from a study of blood T cell repertoires in COVID-19. Study background: T cells, B-cell-depleted T cells, or PBMCs supplied cDNA or gDNA.

The repertoire was sequenced with immunoSEQ multiplex PCR; TCRdb's copy has only in-frame clones and lacks some. The sample carries fewer than 400,000 clones, 87% recorded once. Per the germline V gene, CDR1 is SGHNT and CDR2 is YYREEE (reference sequence). Trimming at V came to 4 bases and at J to 4 bases, leaving 8 bases not matched to a gene. This CDR3 has 16 residues. The chain is built from TRBV5-4 and TRBJ2-2; the match to TRBD2 covers 9 bases. The receptor's source is a woman aged 18-29 years who had recovered from COVID-19. The specimen was PBMCs or T cells enriched from blood (not recorded which). The CDR3 protein is CASSLTSGPVTGELFF. The CDR3 nucleotides read TGTGCCAGCAGCCTGACTAGCGGACCTGTCACCGGGGAGCTGTTTTTT. The complete variable domain, with remaining parts taken from reference TRBV5-4 and TRBJ2-2, reads ETGVTQSPTHLIKTRGQQVTLRCSSQSGHNTVSWYQQALGQGPQFIFQYYREEENGRGNFPPRFSGLQFPNYSSELNVNALELDDSALYLCASSLTSGPVTGELFFGEGSRLTVL.